This TCR beta chain is from a study of shared clonotypes between healthy human individuals. Deletions cut 2 bases from V and 3 bases from J, with 10 bases between. The CDR3 is 14 residues long. Per the germline V gene, CDR1 is KGHSH and CDR2 is LQKENI. Method: immunoSEQ multiplex PCR; TCRdb's copy keeps in-frame clones and lacks some. The table includes 2 million to 3 million clones, approximately 93% detected once. The TCR comes from a man between 18 and 35 years old in good health. Some clones in this sample may be carry-over from other donors' samples. Material: naive CD4+ T cells from PBMCs. Subset specified: CD45RA+ positively selected. The chain joins TRBV18 to TRBJ1-1, with TRBD1 as a possible D gene (5 bases). The CDR3 region is CASSPGWGDTEAFF. In DNA form, the CDR3 reads TGTGCCAGCTCACCAGGGTGGGGGGACACTGAAGCTTTCTTT.